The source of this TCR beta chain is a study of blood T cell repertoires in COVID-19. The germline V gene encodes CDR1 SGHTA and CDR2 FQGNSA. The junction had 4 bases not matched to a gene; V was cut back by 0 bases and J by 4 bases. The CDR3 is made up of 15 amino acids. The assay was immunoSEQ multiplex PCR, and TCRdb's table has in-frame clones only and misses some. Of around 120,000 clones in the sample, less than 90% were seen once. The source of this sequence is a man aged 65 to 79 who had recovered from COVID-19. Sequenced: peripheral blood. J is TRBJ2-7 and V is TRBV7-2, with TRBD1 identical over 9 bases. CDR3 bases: TGTGCCAGCAGCTTAGCTAGGGACAGGGTATACGAGCAGTACTTC. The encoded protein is CASSLARDRVYEQYF.